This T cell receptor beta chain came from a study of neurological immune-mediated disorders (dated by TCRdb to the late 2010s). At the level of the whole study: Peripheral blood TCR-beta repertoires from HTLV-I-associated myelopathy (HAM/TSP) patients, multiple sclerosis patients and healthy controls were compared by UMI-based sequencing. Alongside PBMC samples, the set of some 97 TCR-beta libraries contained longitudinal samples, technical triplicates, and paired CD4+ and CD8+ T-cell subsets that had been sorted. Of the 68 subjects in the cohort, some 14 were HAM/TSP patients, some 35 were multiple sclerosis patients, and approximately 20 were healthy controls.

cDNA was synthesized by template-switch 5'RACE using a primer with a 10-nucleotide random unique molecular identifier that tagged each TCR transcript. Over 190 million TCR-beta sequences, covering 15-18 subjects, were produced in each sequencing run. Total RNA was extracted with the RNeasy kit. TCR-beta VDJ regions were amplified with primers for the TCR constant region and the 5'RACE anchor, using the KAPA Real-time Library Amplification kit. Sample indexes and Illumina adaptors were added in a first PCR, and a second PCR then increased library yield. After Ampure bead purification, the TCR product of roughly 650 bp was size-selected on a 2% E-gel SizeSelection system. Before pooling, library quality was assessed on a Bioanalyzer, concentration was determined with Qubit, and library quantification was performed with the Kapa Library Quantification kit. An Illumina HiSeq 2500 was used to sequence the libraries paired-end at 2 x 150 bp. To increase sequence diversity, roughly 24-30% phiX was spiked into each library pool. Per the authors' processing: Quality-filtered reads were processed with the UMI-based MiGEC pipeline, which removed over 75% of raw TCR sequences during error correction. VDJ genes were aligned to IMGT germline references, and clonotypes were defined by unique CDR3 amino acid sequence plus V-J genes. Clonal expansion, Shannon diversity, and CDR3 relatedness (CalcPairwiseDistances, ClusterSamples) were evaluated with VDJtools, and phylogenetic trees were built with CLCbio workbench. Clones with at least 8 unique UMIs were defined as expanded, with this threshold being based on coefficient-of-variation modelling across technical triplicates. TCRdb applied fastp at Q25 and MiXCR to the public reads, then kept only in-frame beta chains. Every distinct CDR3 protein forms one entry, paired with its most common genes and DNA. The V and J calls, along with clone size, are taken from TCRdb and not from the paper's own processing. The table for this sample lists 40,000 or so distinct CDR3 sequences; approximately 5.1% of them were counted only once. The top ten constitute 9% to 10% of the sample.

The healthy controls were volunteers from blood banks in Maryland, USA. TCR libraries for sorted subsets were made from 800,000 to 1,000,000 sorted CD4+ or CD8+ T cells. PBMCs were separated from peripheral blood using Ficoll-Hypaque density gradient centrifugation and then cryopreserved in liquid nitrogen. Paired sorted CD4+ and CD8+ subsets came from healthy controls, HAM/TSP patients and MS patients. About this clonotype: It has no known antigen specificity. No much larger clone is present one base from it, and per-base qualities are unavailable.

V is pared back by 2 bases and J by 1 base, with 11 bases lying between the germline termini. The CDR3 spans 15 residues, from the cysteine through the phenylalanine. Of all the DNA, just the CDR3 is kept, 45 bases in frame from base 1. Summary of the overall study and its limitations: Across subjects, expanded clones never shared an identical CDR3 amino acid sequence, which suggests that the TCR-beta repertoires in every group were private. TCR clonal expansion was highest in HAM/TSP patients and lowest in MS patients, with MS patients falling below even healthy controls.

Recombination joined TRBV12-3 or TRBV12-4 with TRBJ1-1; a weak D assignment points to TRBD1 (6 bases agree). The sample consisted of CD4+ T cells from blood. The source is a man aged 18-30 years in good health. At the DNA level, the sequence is TGTGCCAGCAGTTTATTCGGGGGCTCGAACACTGAAGCTTTCTTT. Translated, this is CASSLFGGSNTEAFF.